A selection of T cell receptor beta chains follows, all from one sample in a study of regulatory T cells in long-lasting Graves disease. MiXCR, applied by TCRdb to the multiplex PCR reads, yields one record per CDR3 protein. The sample has fewer than 550,000 distinct CDR3 sequences, about a fifth seen once. The sample in question was peripheral blood mononuclear cells (PBMCs), obtained when the disease was refractory, from a patient treated with antithyroid drugs. All receptors come from a female donor with Graves disease. Each CDR3 is given with its conserved first and last residue. The D gene is left open where the match is weak. For some rows the clone size is stated as once, few or many, or as a class when expanded; others skip it.

d_call: -
v_call: TRBV2
clone_size: many
j_call: TRBJ1-5
cdr3_length: 15
cdr3_aa: CASSSGPYSNQPQHF
cdr3_nt: TGTGCCAGCAGTTCGGGGCCTTATAGCAATCAGCCCCAGCATTTT

d_call: TRBD1
v_call: TRBV28
clone_size: few
j_call: TRBJ2-2
cdr3_length: 14
cdr3_aa: CASRSTGDTGELFF
cdr3_nt: TGTGCCAGCAGATCAACAGGGGACACCGGGGAGCTGTTTTTT

d_call: -
v_call: TRBV7-2
clone_size: -
j_call: TRBJ2-4
cdr3_length: 15
cdr3_aa: CASRDSLLAKNIQYF
cdr3_nt: TGTGCCAGCAGGGACAGCCTACTAGCCAAAAACATTCAGTACTTC

d_call: TRBD2
v_call: TRBV28
clone_size: -
j_call: TRBJ2-1
cdr3_length: 15
cdr3_aa: CASSFGAGYLDEQFF
cdr3_nt: TGTGCCAGCAGTTTCGGAGCGGGGTATTTGGATGAGCAGTTCTTC

d_call: TRBD1
v_call: TRBV14
clone_size: -
j_call: TRBJ2-6
cdr3_length: 17
cdr3_aa: CASSQGTGLSGANVLTF
cdr3_nt: TGTGCCAGCAGCCAGGGGACAGGGCTCTCTGGGGCCAACGTCCTGACTTTC

d_call: TRBD2
v_call: TRBV7-7
clone_size: few
j_call: TRBJ2-2
cdr3_length: 16
cdr3_aa: CASSRRAGATTGELFF
cdr3_nt: TGTGCTAGCAGCAGACGAGCGGGGGCCACCACCGGGGAGCTGTTTTTT

d_call: -
v_call: TRBV9
clone_size: many
j_call: TRBJ2-5
cdr3_length: 16
cdr3_aa: CASSSATGLRIETQYF
cdr3_nt: TGTGCCAGCAGCTCAGCCACAGGGTTAAGAATCGAGACCCAGTACTTC

d_call: TRBD1
v_call: TRBV5-1
clone_size: many
j_call: TRBJ2-7
cdr3_length: 15
cdr3_aa: CASSARWTGFHEQYF
cdr3_nt: TGCGCCAGCAGCGCAAGATGGACAGGGTTCCACGAGCAGTACTTC

d_call: -
v_call: TRBV30
clone_size: few
j_call: TRBJ2-2
cdr3_length: 12
cdr3_aa: CAWGQFAGELFF
cdr3_nt: TGTGCCTGGGGACAGTTCGCCGGGGAGCTGTTTTTT

d_call: TRBD1
v_call: TRBV12-3/TRBV12-4
clone_size: many
j_call: TRBJ1-5
cdr3_length: 15
cdr3_aa: CASSSVTGGSQPQHF
cdr3_nt: TGTGCCAGCAGTTCTGTGACAGGGGGCAGCCAGCCCCAGCATTTT